Here is one TCR beta chain with its context. Assay used: immunoSEQ multiplex PCR; TCRdb lists only in-frame clones, some missing. The data show over 350,000 clones, around nine tenths seen once. This sample was included in a study of blood T cell repertoires in COVID-19. Study-level information: Both acute and convalescent COVID-19 samples were obtained from the United States, Italy and Spain.

Germline values: CDR1 MNHEY, CDR2 SMNVEV (reference sequence). This CDR3 has 14 amino acids. Trimming stripped 8 bases from V and 8 bases from J, with 22 bases between. The chain is built from TRBV27 and TRBJ2-7; D might be TRBD2 (7 bases). Material for sequencing was PBMCs or T cells enriched from blood (not recorded which). The source is a woman younger than 35 with acute COVID-19. The CDR3, as DNA: TGTGCCAGCCTTCGGGGGGCCGGAGGGGGAAAGCAGTACTTC. It codes for CASLRGAGGGKQYF.